This T cell receptor beta chain was sequenced for a study of graft-versus-host responses after intestinal transplantation. Study-wide context: All recipients were given anti-thymocyte globulin induction, and tacrolimus and steroids were then administered for three to four years.

Findings of the study overall: Recipient marrow held GvH clones, some first seen in ileum or blood. Peak GvH clone levels in circulation were associated with early post-transplant HvG declines.

Germline CDR1 and CDR2: LNHNV and YYDKDF (reference sequence). The CDR3 is made up of 14 amino acids. The V gene lost 1 base and the J gene lost 1 base, with 7 bases spanning the gap. In the case of this clone: Its cognate antigen is unknown.

Sequencing was performed with immunoSEQ multiplex PCR; in TCRdb, only in-frame clones are kept and a portion is missing. The data show about 90,000 clones, around 93% seen once. Sequenced material: unstimulated CD8+ T cells sorted from spleen or lymph node cells, taken before transplant. This receptor was obtained from a human donor who was the organ donor for an intestinal transplant. The rearrangement uses TRBV15 and TRBJ2-5; possibly TRBD1 for D (5 bases). The chain's CDR3 is CATSRGQSQETQYF. The DNA of the CDR3 is TGTGCCACCAGCAGAGGACAGAGCCAAGAGACCCAGTACTTC.